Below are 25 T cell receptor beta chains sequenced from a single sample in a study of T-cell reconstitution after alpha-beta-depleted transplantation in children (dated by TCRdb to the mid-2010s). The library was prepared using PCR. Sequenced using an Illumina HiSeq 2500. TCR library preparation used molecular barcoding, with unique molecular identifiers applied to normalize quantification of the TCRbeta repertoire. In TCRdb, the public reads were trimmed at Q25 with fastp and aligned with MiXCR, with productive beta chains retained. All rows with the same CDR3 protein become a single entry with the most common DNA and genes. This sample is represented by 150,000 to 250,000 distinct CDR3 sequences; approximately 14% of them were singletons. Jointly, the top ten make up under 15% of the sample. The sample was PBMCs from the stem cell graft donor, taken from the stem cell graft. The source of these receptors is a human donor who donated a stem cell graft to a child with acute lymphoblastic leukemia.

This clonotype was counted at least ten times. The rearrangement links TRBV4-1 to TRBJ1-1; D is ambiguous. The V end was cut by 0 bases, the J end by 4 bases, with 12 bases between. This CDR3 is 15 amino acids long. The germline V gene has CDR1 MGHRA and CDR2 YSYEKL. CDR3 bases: TGCGCCAGCAGCCAAGATGCCCGGGTCGGCACTGAAGCTTTCTTT. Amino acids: CASSQDARVGTEAFF.

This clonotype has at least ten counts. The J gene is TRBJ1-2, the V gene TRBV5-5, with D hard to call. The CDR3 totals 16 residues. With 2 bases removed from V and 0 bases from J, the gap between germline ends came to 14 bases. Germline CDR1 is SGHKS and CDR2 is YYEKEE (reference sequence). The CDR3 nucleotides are TGTGCCAGCAGCTTAGAGGGTTTTTCCCCTAACTATGGCTACACCTTC. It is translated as CASSLEGFSPNYGYTF.

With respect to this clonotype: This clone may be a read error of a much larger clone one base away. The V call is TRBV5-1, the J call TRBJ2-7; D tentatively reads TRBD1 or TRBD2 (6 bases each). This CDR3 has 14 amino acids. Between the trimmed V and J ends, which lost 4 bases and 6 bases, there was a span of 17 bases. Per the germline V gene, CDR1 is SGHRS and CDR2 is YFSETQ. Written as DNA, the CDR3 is TGCGCCAGCAGCCCCAGGACGGAGGGGGGCGAGCAGTACTTC. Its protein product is CASSPRTEGGEQYF.

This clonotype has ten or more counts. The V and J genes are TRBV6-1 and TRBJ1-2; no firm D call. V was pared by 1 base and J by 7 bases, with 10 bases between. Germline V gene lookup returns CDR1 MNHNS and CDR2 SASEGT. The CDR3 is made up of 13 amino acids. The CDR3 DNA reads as TGTGCCAGCAGTGAAGTTCAAGGTGCTGGCTACACCTTC. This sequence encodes CASSEVQGAGYTF.

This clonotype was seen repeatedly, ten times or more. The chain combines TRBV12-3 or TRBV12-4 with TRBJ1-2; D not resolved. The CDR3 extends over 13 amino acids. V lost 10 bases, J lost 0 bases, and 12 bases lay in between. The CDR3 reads CATRETANYGYTF. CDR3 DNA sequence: TGTGCCACCAGAGAGACGGCTAACTATGGCTACACCTTC.

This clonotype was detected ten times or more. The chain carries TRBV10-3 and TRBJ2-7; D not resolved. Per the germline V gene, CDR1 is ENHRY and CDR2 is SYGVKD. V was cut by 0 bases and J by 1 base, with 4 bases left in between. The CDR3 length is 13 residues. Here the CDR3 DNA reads TGTGCCATCAGTGAGTCCCAGTCCTACGAGCAGTACTTC. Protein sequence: CAISESQSYEQYF.

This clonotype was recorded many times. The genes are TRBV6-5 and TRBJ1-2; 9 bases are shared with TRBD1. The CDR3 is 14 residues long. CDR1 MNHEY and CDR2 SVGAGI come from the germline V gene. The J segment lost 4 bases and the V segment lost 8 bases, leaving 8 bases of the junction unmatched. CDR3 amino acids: CASSYRGQLYGYTF. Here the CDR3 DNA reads TGTGCCAGCTCTTACAGGGGGCAACTCTATGGCTACACCTTC.

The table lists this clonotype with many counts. CDR3 protein: CASSFLGTTSNEQFF. The CDR3 DNA sequence: TGTGCCAGCAGCTTCCTGGGGACAACGAGCAATGAGCAGTTCTTC. The chain couples TRBV5-6 to TRBJ2-1, with D possibly being TRBD1 (6 bases). The V end lost 2 bases, the J end lost 6 bases, and 15 bases lay between the germline ends. The CDR3 has 15 residues. Germline V gene sequence: CDR1 SGHDT, CDR2 YYEEEE. Based on the CDR3 plus reference TRBV5-6 and TRBJ2-1, the full variable domain is DAGVTQSPTHLIKTRGQQVTLRCSPKSGHDTVSWYQQALGQGPQFIFQYYEEEERQRGNFPDRFSGHQFPNYSSELNVNALLLGDSALYLCASSFLGTTSNEQFFGPGTRLTVL.

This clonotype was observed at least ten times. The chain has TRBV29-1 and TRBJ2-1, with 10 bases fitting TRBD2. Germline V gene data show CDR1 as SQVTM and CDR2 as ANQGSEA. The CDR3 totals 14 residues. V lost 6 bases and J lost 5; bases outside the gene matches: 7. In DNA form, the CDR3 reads TGCAGCGTCACTGGACTAGCGGAACACAATGAGCAGTTCTTC. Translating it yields CSVTGLAEHNEQFF.

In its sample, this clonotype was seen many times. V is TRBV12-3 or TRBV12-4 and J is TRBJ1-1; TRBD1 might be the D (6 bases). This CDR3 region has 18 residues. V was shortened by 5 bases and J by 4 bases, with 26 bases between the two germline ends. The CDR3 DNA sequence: TGTGCCAGCAGTCCCCGTTACCCGCCTAAACAGGGTGGCACTGAAGCTTTCTTT. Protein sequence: CASSPRYPPKQGGTEAFF.

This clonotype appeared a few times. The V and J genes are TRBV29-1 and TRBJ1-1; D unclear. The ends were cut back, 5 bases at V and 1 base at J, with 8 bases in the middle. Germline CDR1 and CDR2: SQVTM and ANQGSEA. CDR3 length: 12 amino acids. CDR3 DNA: TGCAGCGTTCGTTTTGGGAACACTGAAGCTTTCTTT. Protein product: CSVRFGNTEAFF. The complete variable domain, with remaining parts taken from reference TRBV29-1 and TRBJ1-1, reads SAVISQKPSRDICQRGTSLTIQCQVDSQVTMMFWYRQQPGQSLTLIATANQGSEATYESGFVIDKFPISRPNLTFSTLTVSNMSPEDSSIYLCSVRFGNTEAFFGQGTRLTVV.

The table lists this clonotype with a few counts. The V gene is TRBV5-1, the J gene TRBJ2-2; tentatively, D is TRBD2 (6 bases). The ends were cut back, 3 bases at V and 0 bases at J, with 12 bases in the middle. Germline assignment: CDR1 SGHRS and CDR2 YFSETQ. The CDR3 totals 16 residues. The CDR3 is CASSSAGTANTGELFF. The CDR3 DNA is TGCGCCAGCAGCTCGGCGGGGACGGCGAACACCGGGGAGCTGTTTTTT.

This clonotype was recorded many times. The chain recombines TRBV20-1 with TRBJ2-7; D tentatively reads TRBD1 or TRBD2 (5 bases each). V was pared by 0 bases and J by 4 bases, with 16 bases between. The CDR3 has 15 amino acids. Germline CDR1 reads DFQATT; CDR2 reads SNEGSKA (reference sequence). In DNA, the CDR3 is TGCAGTGCTAGAGATGACAGCGGTTCTCGGTACGAGCAGTACTTC. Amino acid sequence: CSARDDSGSRYEQYF.

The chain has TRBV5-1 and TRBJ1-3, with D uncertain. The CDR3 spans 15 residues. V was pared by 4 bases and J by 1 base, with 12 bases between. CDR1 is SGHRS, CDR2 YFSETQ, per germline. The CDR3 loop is CASSLDLASGNTIYF. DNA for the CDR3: TGCGCCAGCAGCCTAGACCTAGCATCTGGAAACACCATATATTTT.

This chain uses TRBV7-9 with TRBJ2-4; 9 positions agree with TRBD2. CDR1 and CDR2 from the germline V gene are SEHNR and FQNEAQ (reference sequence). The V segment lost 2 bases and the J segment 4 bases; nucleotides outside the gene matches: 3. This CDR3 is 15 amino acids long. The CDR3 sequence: CASSLSAGGKNIQYF. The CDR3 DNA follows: TGTGCCAGCAGCTTATCGGCGGGAGGGAAAAACATTCAGTACTTC.

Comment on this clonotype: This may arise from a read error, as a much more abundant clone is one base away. For the CDR3, the DNA is TGTGCCAGCAGCGCCAGGGCGCGTTATCTCCTGTCTGGAAACACCATATATTTT. Translation gives CASSARARYLLSGNTIYF. This sequence joins TRBV5-6 and TRBJ1-3; weak D call: TRBD1 (5 bases). V dropped 4 bases and J dropped 1 base, with 21 bases sitting between them. The CDR3 is 18 amino acids. Germline CDR1 reads SGHDT; CDR2 reads YYEEEE.

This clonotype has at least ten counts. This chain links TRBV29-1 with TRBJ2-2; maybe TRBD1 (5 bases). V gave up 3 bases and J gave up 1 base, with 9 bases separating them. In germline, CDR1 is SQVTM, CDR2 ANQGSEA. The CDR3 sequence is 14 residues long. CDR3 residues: CSVDGRENTGELFF. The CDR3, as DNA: TGCAGCGTTGACGGCAGGGAGAACACCGGGGAGCTGTTTTTT.

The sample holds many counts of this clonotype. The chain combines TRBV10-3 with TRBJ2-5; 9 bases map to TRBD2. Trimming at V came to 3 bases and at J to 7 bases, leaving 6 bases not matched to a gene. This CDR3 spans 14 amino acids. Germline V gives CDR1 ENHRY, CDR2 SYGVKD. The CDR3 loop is CAISDSGSPGTQYF. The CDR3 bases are TGTGCCATCAGTGATAGCGGGAGCCCCGGGACCCAGTACTTC.

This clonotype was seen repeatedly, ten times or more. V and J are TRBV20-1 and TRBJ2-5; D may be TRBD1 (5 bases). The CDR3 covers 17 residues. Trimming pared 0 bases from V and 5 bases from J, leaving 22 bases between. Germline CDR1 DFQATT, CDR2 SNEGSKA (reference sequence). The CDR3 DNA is TGCAGTGCTAGAGATGGAAGCAGGGCAGGCCTTTCGGAGACCCAGTACTTC. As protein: CSARDGSRAGLSETQYF.

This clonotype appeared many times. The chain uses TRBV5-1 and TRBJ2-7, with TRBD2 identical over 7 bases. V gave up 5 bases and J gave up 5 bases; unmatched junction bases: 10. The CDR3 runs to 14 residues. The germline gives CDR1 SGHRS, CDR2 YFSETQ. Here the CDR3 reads CASSVVAGANEQYF. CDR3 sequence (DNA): TGCGCCAGCAGTGTGGTGGCGGGAGCAAACGAGCAGTACTTC. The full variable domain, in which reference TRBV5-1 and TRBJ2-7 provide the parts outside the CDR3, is KAGVTQTPRYLIKTRGQQVTLSCSPISGHRSVSWYQQTPGQGLQFLFEYFSETQRNKGNFPGRFSGRQFSNSRSEMNVSTLELGDSALYLCASSVVAGANEQYFGPGTRLTVT.

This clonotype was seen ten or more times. CDR3 sequence reads: CSARESPTNEQYF. The DNA of the CDR3 is TGCAGTGCTAGAGAATCTCCTACGAACGAGCAGTACTTC. The gene calls are TRBV20-1 and TRBJ2-7; no reliable D call. This CDR3 has 13 residues. Between the trimmed V and J ends, which lost 0 bases and 5 bases, there was a span of 11 bases. Germline V CDR1 and CDR2: DFQATT, SNEGSKA (reference sequence).

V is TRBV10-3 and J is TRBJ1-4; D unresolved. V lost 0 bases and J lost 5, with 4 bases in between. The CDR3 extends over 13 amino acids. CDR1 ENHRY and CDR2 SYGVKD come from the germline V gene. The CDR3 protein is CAISESDNEKLFF. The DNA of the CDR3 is TGTGCCATCAGTGAGTCAGACAATGAAAAACTGTTTTTT.

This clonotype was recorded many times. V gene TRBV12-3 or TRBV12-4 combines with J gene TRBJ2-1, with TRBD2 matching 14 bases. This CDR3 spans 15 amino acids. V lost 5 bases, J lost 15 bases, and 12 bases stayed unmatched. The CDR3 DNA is TGTGCCAGCAGTCCAACTGGGACTAGCGGGAGTATTCCGTTCTTC. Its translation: CASSPTGTSGSIPFF.

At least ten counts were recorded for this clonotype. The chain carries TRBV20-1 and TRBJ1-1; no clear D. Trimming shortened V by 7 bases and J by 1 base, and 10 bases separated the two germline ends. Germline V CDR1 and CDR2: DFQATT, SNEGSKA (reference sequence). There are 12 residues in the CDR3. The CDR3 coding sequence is TGCAGTGGTAAGCAACCGAACACTGAAGCTTTCTTT. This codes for CSGKQPNTEAFF.

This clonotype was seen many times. In nucleotides, the CDR3 is TGCAGTGCCCGAGGAGTCGTGCATTTCGGCACAGATACGCAGTATTTT. Translating gives CSARGVVHFGTDTQYF. This chain uses TRBV20-1 with TRBJ2-3; D unresolved. CDR1 and CDR2 (germline): DFQATT, SNEGSKA (reference sequence). There are 16 residues in the CDR3. Trimming shortened V by 6 bases and J by 1 base, and 20 bases separated the two germline ends.